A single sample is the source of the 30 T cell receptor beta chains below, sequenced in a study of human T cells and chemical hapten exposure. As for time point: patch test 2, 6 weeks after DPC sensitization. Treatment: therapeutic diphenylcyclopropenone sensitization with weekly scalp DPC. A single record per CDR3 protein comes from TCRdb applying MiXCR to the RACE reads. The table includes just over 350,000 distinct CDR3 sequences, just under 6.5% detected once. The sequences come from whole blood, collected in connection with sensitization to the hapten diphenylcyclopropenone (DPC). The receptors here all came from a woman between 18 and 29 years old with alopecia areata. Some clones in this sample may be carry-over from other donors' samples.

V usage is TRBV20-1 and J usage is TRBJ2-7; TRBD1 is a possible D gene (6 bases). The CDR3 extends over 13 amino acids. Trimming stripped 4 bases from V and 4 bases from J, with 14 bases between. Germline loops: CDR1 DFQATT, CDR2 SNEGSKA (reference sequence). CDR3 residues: CSAIRTGTYEQYF. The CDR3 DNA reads TGCAGTGCTATTCGTACAGGGACGTACGAGCAGTACTTC.

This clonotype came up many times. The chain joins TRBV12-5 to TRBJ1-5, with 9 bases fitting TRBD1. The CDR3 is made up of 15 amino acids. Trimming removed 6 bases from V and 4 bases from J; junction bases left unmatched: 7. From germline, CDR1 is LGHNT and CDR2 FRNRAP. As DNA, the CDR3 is TGTGCTAGTGGCCTCGACAGGGGGATTAATCAGCCCCAGCATTTT. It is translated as CASGLDRGINQPQHF. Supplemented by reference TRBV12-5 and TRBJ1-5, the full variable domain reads DARVTQTPRHKVTEMGQEVTMRCQPILGHNTVFWYRQTMMQGLELLAYFRNRAPLDDSGMPKDRFSAEMPDATLATLKIQPSEPRDSAVYFCASGLDRGINQPQHFGDGTRLSIL.

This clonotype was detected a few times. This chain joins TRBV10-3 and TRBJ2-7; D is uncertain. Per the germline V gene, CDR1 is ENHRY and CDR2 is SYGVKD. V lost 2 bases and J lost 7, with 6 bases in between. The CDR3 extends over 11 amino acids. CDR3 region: CAISERAEQYF. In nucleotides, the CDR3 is TGTGCCATCAGTGAGAGGGCAGAGCAGTACTTC.

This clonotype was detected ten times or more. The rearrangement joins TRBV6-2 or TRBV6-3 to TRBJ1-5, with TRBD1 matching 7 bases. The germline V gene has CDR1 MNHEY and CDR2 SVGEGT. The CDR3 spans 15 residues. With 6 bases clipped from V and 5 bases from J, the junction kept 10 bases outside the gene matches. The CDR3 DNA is TGTGCCAGCAGGGGCCTGACAGGGTTGCATCAGCCCCAGCATTTT. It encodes CASRGLTGLHQPQHF.

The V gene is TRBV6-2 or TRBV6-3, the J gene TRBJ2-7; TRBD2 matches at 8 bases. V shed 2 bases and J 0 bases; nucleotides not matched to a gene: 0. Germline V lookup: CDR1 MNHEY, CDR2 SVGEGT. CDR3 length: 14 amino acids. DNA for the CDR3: TGTGCCAGCAGTTACGGGACTAGCTCCTACGAGCAGTACTTC. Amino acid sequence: CASSYGTSSYEQYF.

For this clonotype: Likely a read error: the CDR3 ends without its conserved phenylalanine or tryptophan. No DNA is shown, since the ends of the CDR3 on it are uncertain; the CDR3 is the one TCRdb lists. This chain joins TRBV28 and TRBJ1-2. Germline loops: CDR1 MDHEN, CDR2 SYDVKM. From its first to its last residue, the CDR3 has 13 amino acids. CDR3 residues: CASSFSVGGAFRL.

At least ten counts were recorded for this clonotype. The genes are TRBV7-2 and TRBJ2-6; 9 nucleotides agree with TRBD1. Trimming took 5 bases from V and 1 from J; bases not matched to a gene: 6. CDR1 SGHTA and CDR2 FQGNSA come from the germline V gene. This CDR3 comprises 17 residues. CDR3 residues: CASSASGTGSGANVLTF. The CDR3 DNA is TGTGCCAGCAGCGCCTCCGGGACAGGGTCTGGGGCCAACGTCCTGACTTTC.

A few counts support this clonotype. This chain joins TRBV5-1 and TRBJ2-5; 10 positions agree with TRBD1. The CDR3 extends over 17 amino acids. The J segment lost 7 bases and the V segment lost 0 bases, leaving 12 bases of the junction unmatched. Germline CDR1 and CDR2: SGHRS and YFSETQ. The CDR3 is CASSLEPMGQGKRTQYF. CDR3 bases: TGCGCCAGCAGCTTGGAACCAATGGGACAGGGGAAAAGGACCCAGTACTTC.

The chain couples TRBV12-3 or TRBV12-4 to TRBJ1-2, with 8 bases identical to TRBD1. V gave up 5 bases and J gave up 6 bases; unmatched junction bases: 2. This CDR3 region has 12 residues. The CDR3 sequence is CASSQDRDGYTF. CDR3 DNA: TGTGCCAGCAGTCAGGACAGGGATGGCTACACCTTC.

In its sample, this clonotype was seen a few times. In DNA form, the CDR3 reads TGTGCCAGCAGTTACGGCCTAGGGGGGCGGGATGGCTACACCTTC. It yields the protein CASSYGLGGRDGYTF. The chain links TRBV6-5 to TRBJ1-2; D might be TRBD1 (6 bases). Deletions cut 2 bases from V and 6 bases from J, with 16 bases between. The CDR3 consists of 15 residues. The germline V gene encodes CDR1 MNHEY and CDR2 SVGAGI.

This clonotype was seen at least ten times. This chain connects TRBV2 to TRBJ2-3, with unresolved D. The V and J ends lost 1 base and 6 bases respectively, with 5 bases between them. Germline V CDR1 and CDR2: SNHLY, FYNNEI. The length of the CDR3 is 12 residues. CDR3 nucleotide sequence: TGTGCCAGCAGTGAAGAACAGGATACGCAGTATTTT. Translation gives CASSEEQDTQYF.

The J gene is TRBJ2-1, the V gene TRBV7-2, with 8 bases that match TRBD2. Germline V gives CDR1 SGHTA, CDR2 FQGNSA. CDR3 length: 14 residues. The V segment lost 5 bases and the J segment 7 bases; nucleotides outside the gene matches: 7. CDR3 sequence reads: CASSRGLVTNEQFF. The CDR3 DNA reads TGTGCCAGCAGCCGGGGACTAGTGACGAATGAGCAGTTCTTC.

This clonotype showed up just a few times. The CDR3 bases are TGTGCCAGCAGTGAATATAGGACATGGACCTACGAGCAGTACTTC. Its protein product is CASSEYRTWTYEQYF. The chain couples TRBV2 to TRBJ2-7, with D tentatively TRBD1 (5 bases). Germline V lookup: CDR1 SNHLY, CDR2 FYNNEI. V lost 2 bases to trimming and J lost 2 bases, with 13 bases between them. The CDR3 has 15 amino acids.

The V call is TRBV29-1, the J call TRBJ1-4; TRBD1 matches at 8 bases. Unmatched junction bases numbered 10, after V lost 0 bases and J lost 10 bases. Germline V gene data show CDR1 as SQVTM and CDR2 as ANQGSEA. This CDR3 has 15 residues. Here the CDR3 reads CSVEEHDRGRGKLFF. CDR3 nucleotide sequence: TGCAGCGTTGAAGAACATGACAGGGGACGGGGAAAACTGTTTTTT.

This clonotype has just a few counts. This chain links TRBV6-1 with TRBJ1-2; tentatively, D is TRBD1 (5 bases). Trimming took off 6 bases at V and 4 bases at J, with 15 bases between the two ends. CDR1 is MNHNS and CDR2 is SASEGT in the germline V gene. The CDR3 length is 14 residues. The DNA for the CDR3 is TGTGCCAGCAGAGTCATGAGGGGCGCCTATGGCTACACCTTC. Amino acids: CASRVMRGAYGYTF.

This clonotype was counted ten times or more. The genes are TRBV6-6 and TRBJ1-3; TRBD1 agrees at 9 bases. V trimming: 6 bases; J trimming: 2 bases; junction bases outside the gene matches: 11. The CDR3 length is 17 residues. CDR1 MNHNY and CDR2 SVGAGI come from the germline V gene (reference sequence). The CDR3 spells CASRPGTGKTAGNTIYF. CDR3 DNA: TGTGCCAGCAGACCGGGGACAGGGAAGACGGCTGGAAACACCATATATTTT.

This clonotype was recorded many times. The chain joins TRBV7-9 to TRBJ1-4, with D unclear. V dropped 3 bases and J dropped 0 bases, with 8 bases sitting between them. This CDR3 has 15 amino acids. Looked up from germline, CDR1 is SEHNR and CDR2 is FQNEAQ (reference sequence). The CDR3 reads CASSLRAATNEKLFF. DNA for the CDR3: TGTGCCAGCAGCTTGAGGGCGGCAACTAATGAAAAACTGTTTTTT.

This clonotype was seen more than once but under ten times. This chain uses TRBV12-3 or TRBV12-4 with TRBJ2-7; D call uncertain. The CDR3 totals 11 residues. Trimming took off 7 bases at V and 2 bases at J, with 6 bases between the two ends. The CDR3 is CASKAAYEQYF. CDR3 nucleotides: TGTGCCAGCAAGGCGGCCTACGAGCAGTACTTC.

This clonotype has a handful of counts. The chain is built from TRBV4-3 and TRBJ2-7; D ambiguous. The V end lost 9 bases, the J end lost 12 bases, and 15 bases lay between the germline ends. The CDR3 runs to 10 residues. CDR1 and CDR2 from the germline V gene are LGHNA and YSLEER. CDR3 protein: CASLFADRYF. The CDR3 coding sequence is TGCGCCAGTCTGTTCGCAGATCGGTACTTC.

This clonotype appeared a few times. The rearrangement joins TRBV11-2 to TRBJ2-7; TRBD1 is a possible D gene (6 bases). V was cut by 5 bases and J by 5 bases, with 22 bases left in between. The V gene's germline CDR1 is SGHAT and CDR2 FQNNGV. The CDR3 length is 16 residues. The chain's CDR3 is CASSPRTDSFADEQYF. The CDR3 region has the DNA TGTGCCAGCAGCCCGCGGACAGACAGCTTTGCCGACGAGCAGTACTTC.

DNA for the CDR3: TGTGCCAGCAGCTTTGACAGCCTCTACGAGCAGTACTTC. This codes for CASSFDSLYEQYF. V and J are TRBV7-8 and TRBJ2-7; a weak D match, TRBD1 (5 bases). Germline CDR1 SGHVS, CDR2 FQNEAQ. V was cut by 3 bases and J by 3 bases, with 9 bases left in between. CDR3 length: 13 amino acids.

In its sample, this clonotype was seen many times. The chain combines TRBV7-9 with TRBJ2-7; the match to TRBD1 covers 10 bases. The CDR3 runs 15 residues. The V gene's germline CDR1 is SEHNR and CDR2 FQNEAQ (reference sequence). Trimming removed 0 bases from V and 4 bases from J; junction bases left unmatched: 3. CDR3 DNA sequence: TGTGCCAGCAGCTTAGCGGGACAGGGGATATACGAGCAGTACTTC. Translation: CASSLAGQGIYEQYF.

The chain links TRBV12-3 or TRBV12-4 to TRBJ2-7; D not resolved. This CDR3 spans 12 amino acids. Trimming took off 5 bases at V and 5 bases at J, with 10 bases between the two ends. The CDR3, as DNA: TGTGCCAGCAGTCGGGTTCTCGACGAGCAGTACTTC. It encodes CASSRVLDEQYF.

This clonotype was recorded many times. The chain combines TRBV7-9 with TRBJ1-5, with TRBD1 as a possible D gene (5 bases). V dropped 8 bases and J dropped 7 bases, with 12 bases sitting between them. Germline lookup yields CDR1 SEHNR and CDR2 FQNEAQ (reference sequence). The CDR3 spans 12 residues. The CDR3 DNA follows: TGTGCCAGCTTTGATCAGGGCCAGCCCCAGCATTTT. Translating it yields CASFDQGQPQHF.

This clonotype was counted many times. CDR3 DNA: TGTGCCAGCAGCTCCGAGACAGGTCCTGTTGGCTACACCTTC. Encoded protein: CASSSETGPVGYTF. V gene TRBV6-4 combines with J gene TRBJ1-2, with D tentatively TRBD1 (6 bases). The CDR3 runs 14 residues. Trimming shortened V by 6 bases and J by 7 bases, and 18 bases separated the two germline ends. The V gene's germline CDR1 is MRHNA and CDR2 SNTAGT.

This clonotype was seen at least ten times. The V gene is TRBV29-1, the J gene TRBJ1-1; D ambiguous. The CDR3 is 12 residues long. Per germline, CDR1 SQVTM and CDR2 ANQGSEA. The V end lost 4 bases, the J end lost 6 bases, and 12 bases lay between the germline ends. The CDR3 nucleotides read TGCAGCGTTGGGGTCAGGAGCCCTGAAGCTTTCTTT. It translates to CSVGVRSPEAFF. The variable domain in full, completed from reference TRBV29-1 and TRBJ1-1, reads SAVISQKPSRDICQRGTSLTIQCQVDSQVTMMFWYRQQPGQSLTLIATANQGSEATYESGFVIDKFPISRPNLTFSTLTVSNMSPEDSSIYLCSVGVRSPEAFFGQGTRLTVV.

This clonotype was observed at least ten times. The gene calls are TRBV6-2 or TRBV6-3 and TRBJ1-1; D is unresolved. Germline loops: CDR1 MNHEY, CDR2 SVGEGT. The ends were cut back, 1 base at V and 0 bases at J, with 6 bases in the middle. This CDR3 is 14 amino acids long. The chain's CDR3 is CASSYLVLNTEAFF. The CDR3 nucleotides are TGTGCCAGCAGTTACTTGGTCTTGAACACTGAAGCTTTCTTT.

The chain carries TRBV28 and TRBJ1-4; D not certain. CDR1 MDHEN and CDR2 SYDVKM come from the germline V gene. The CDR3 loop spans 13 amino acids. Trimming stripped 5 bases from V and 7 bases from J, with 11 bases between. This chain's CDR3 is CASSPGSTEKLFF. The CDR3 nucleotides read TGTGCCAGCAGTCCCGGGAGTACTGAAAAACTGTTTTTT.

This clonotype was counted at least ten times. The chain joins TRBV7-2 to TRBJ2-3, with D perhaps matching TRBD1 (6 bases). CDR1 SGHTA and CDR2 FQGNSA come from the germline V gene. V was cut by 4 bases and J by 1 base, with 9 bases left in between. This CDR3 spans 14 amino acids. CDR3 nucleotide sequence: TGTGCCAGCAGCTACCGGACAGGCACAGATACGCAGTATTTT. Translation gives CASSYRTGTDTQYF.

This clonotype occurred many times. The CDR3 reads CASRAQGNTEAFF. The DNA of the CDR3 is TGTGCCAGCAGGGCACAGGGGAACACTGAAGCTTTCTTT. The gene calls are TRBV7-6 and TRBJ1-1; a weak D match, TRBD1 (6 bases). This CDR3 has 13 amino acids. V lost 6 bases to trimming and J lost 1 base, with 9 bases between them. Germline V gene lookup returns CDR1 SGHVS and CDR2 FNYEAQ.